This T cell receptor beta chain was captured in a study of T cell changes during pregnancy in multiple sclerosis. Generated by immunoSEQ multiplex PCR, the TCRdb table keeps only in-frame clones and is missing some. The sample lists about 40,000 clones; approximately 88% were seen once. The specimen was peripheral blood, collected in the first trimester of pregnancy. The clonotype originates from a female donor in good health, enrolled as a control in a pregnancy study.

The CDR3 loop reads CASSLSTASNYGYTF. The DNA of the CDR3 is TGCGCCAGCAGCTTATCGACAGCCTCTAACTATGGCTACACCTTC. The chain couples TRBV5-1 to TRBJ1-2; perhaps TRBD1 as D (5 bases). CDR3 length: 15 amino acids. Per the germline V gene, CDR1 is SGHRS and CDR2 is YFSETQ. The V gene lost 2 bases and the J gene lost 0 bases, with 11 bases spanning the gap.